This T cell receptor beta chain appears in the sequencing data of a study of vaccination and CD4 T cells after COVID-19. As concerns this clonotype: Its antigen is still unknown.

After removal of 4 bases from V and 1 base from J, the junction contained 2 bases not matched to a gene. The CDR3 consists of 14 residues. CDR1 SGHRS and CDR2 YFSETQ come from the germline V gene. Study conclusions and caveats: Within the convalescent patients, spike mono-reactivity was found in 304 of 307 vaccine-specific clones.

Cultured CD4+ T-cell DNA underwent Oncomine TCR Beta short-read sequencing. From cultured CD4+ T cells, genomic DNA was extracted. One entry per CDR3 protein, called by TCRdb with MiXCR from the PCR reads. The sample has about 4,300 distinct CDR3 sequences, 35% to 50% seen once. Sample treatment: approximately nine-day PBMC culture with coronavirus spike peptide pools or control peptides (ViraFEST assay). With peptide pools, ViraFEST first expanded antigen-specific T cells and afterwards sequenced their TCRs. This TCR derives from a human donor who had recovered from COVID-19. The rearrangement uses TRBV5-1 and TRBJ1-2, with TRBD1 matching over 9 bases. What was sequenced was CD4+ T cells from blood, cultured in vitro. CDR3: CASSMDRGNYGYTF. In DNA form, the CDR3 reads TGCGCCAGCAGCATGGACAGGGGTAACTATGGCTACACCTTC.